Listed below are T cell receptor beta chains from one sample, sequenced in a study of blood T cell repertoires in COVID-19. Data came from immunoSEQ multiplex PCR; TCRdb stores just in-frame clones and leaves some out. The sample holds roughly 83,000 clones, 86% seen once. The sample taken for sequencing was peripheral blood. The receptor source for this set is a man between 50 and 59 years old with active COVID-19. Both conserved end residues are part of each CDR3. D genes are given only for firm matches. Expanded clones are given a class, and other clones once, few, many or no size at all.

j_call	d_call	clone_size	v_call	cdr3_nt	cdr3_aa
TRBJ2-1	TRBD1	-	TRBV24-1	TGTGCCACCAGTGATCGGTCAGGGGGATACAATGAGCAGTTCTTC	CATSDRSGGYNEQFF
TRBJ1-3	-	-	TRBV2	TGTGCCAGCGGGAACAGGGTAACTGGAAACACCATATATTTT	CASGNRVTGNTIYF
TRBJ2-7	TRBD2	-	TRBV19	TGTGCCAGTAGTTTTCGACTAGCGGGGTCCTACGAGCAGTACTTC	CASSFRLAGSYEQYF
TRBJ1-6	TRBD1	-	TRBV7-3	TGTGCCAGCAGCTTAATAGGGACAGGTTATTCACCCCTCCACTTT	CASSLIGTGYSPLHF
TRBJ2-5	TRBD2	-	TRBV30	TGTGCCTGGAGCCTAGCGGCCCAAGAGACCCAGTACTTC	CAWSLAAQETQYF
TRBJ2-3	-	-	TRBV5-8	TGTGCCAGCAGCTTGGAGGGGGGGGACTCAGGAGATACGCAGTATTTT	CASSLEGGDSGDTQYF
TRBJ2-6	-	-	TRBV15	TGTGCCACCAGCAAGATAGCCGGGGCCAACGTCCTGACTTTC	CATSKIAGANVLTF
TRBJ2-2	-	-	TRBV9	TGTGCCAGCGGAGTACACACCGGGGAGCTGTTTTTT	CASGVHTGELFF
TRBJ1-4	TRBD1	-	TRBV28	TGTGCCAGCAGTTTTAGGGGGCGCGTAGAAAAACTGTTTTTT	CASSFRGRVEKLFF
TRBJ1-2	TRBD1	-	TRBV5-5	TGTGCCAGCAGCTTTCAGGACAGGCCGTCCGGGGGCTACACCTTC	CASSFQDRPSGGYTF
TRBJ1-2	-	-	TRBV30	TGTGCCTGGAGTGTAGGAACAGTTGATGGCTACACCTTC	CAWSVGTVDGYTF
TRBJ2-7	-	few	TRBV5-6	TGTGCCAGCAGCTTAAACTTGAGCCCGGGACAGTACTTC	CASSLNLSPGQYF
TRBJ1-5	TRBD1	once	TRBV28	TGTGCCAGCAGTTTATTCGCAGGGGGCGGCAATCAGCCCCAGCATTTT	CASSLFAGGGNQPQHF
TRBJ2-3	-	-	TRBV6-2/TRBV6-3	TGTGCCAGCAGTCCCCGGACACGACGCACAGATACGCAGTATTTT	CASSPRTRRTDTQYF
TRBJ1-6	-	-	TRBV10-2	TGCGCCAGCAGTCCAAGACAGTTCGGCGATTCACCCCTCCACTTT	CASSPRQFGDSPLHF
TRBJ1-6	-	-	TRBV4-1	TGCGCCAGCAGCCTACCGGAGGGACGGAATGATTCACCCCTCCACTTT	CASSLPEGRNDSPLHF
TRBJ2-3	TRBD2	-	TRBV24-1	TGTGCCACCAGTGATTTTTCGGGAGCGGGGGGCACAGATACGCAGTATTTT	CATSDFSGAGGTDTQYF
TRBJ2-1	TRBD1	-	TRBV5-1	TGCGCCAGCAGCTTGGCCCCAGGGGGAAGGGTAAATGAGCAGTTCTTC	CASSLAPGGRVNEQFF